Each of the 32 T cell receptor beta chains below was sequenced from the same sample in a study of PD-L1 blockade in urothelial cancer. Some clones are missing from TCRdb's copy, which holds only in-frame ones; the method was immunoSEQ multiplex PCR. Here the sample spans under 40,000 clones, 75% to 95% being singletons. The sequencing here drew on PBMCs, taken around atezolizumab (anti-PD-L1) treatment. The receptors here all came from a man aged 70-80 years with urothelial cancer.

In DNA, the CDR3 is TGCAGCGTTGCTGGGACATTCAACAATGAGCAGTTCTTC. Amino acids: CSVAGTFNNEQFF. The V and J genes are TRBV29-1 and TRBJ2-1; D might be TRBD1 (6 bases). The CDR3 has 13 amino acids. V was cut by 4 bases and J by 5 bases, with 12 bases left in between. Per the germline V gene, CDR1 is SQVTM and CDR2 is ANQGSEA.

This chain joins TRBV5-1 and TRBJ1-2; a weak D match, TRBD1 (5 bases). Germline-derived CDR1 and CDR2 are SGHRS and YFSETQ. V lost 0 bases and J lost 4, with 13 bases in between. CDR3 size: 15 residues. In DNA form, the CDR3 reads TGCGCCAGCAGCTTGGCTCGCGAGGGACTCTATGGCTACACCTTC. Protein: CASSLAREGLYGYTF. Based on the CDR3 plus reference TRBV5-1 and TRBJ1-2, the full variable domain is KAGVTQTPRYLIKTRGQQVTLSCSPISGHRSVSWYQQTPGQGLQFLFEYFSETQRNKGNFPGRFSGRQFSNSRSEMNVSTLELGDSALYLCASSLAREGLYGYTFGSGTRLTVV.

This sequence joins TRBV23-1 and TRBJ1-1; the D gene is possibly TRBD1 (6 bases). TRBV23-1 is an ORF for which the function is uncertain. Trimming removed 2 bases at V and 0 bases at J, with 16 bases between. The CDR3 length is 17 residues. As DNA, the CDR3 is TGCGCCAGCAGTCAAGTAGGACAGAACATGATGAACACTGAAGCTTTCTTT. As protein: CASSQVGQNMMNTEAFF.

There are a few counts of this clone. This chain links TRBV7-2 with TRBJ2-2; possible D gene TRBD2, 6 bases. CDR3 length: 15 residues. Germline CDR1 SGHTA, CDR2 FQGNSA. CDR3 in amino acids: CVELASETNTGELFF. The CDR3 coding sequence is TGTGTCGAGTTAGCTAGCGAGACTAACACCGGGGAGCTGTTTTTT.

The chain couples TRBV2 to TRBJ1-4; 10 nucleotides agree with TRBD1. This CDR3 is built from 15 residues. Germline V gene sequence: CDR1 SNHLY, CDR2 FYNNEI. J gave up 8 bases and V 6 bases, and 9 bases lay outside the gene matches. The CDR3 DNA reads TGTGCCAGCAGGGTCGGGACAGGGGTTAGGGAAAAACTGTTTTTT. Protein sequence: CASRVGTGVREKLFF.

The chain joins TRBV14 to TRBJ2-1; D not certain. The CDR3 totals 14 residues. Trimming removed 0 bases from V and 9 bases from J, with 12 bases in between. Germline values: CDR1 SGHDN, CDR2 FVKESK. In DNA, the CDR3 is TGTGCCAGCAGCCAAGAGAATAGCTTAGTTGAGCAGTTCTTC. Its translation is CASSQENSLVEQFF.

The chain joins TRBV11-2 to TRBJ2-5; TRBD2 aligns across 8 bases. V trimming: 7 bases; J trimming: 7 bases; junction bases outside the gene matches: 20. This CDR3 comprises 17 residues. Germline V CDR1 and CDR2: SGHAT, FQNNGV. The CDR3 DNA reads TGTGCCAGCATACCGGAACCTGCTAGCGGGCGAACTCGGACCCAGTACTTC. Translating gives CASIPEPASGRTRTQYF.

V gene TRBV7-3 combines with J gene TRBJ1-4, with D maybe TRBD1 (6 bases). V lost 5 bases to trimming and J lost 8 bases, with 15 bases between them. The CDR3 spans 14 residues. The germline V gene has CDR1 SGHTA and CDR2 FQGTGA. The CDR3: CASSLDRYKEKLFF. The CDR3 DNA sequence: TGTGCCAGCAGCCTAGACAGGTATAAGGAAAAACTGTTTTTT. The whole variable domain, remainder taken from reference TRBV7-3 and TRBJ1-4, is GAGVSQTPSNKVTEKGKYVELRCDPISGHTALYWYRQSLGQGPEFLIYFQGTGAADDSGLPNDRFFAVRPEGSVSTLKIQRTERGDSAVYLCASSLDRYKEKLFFGSGTQLSVL.

J is TRBJ2-3 and V is TRBV11-2, with D unresolved. The V and J ends lost 4 bases and 3 bases respectively, with 11 bases between them. Germline CDR1 SGHAT, CDR2 FQNNGV. The CDR3 is 14 amino acids. In nucleotides, the CDR3 is TGTGCCAGCAGCTCCTACAGCCGTACAGATACGCAGTATTTT. As protein: CASSSYSRTDTQYF.

The gene calls are TRBV18 and TRBJ1-1; TRBD1 might be the D (6 bases). V was trimmed by 6 bases and J by 10 bases, leaving 18 bases between them. The CDR3 has 13 amino acids. CDR1 is KGHSH and CDR2 is LQKENI in the germline V gene. CDR3 nucleotide sequence: TGTGCCAGCTCGTGGGACAATCGGGCTGTAGCTTTCTTT. Protein sequence: CASSWDNRAVAFF.

The CDR3 nucleotides are TGTGCCAGCAGGAGGACAGGGGGGGGTCCAGATACGCAGTATTTT. Protein: CASRRTGGGPDTQYF. This rearrangement joins TRBV6-5 to TRBJ2-3; TRBD1 agrees at 10 bases. Trimming removed 6 bases from V and 4 bases from J; junction bases left unmatched: 7. Germline values: CDR1 MNHEY, CDR2 SVGAGI. The length of the CDR3 is 15 residues.

The J gene is TRBJ2-3, the V gene TRBV5-4, with a weak D call TRBD1 (6 bases). Germline V lookup: CDR1 SGHNT, CDR2 YYREEE (reference sequence). Between the trimmed V and J ends, which lost 4 bases and 4 bases, there was a span of 13 bases. The CDR3 extends over 14 amino acids. The CDR3 loop is CASSLQGAADTQYF. CDR3 DNA: TGTGCCAGCAGCCTACAGGGCGCCGCAGATACGCAGTATTTT.

The chain links TRBV28 to TRBJ1-2; 9 positions match TRBD1. CDR1 is MDHEN, CDR2 SYDVKM, per germline. The J segment lost 4 bases and the V segment lost 7 bases, leaving 10 bases of the junction unmatched. This CDR3 spans 15 amino acids. The CDR3 coding sequence is TGTGCCAGCATTACCGGGACAGGGAGTATCTATGGCTACACCTTC. Its protein product is CASITGTGSIYGYTF.

This chain uses TRBV5-1 with TRBJ2-7; the match to TRBD2 covers 11 bases. CDR3 length: 16 residues. V shed 0 bases, J shed 2 bases, and the junction held 4 bases outside the gene matches. From germline, CDR1 is SGHRS and CDR2 YFSETQ. As DNA, the CDR3 is TGCGCCAGCAGCTTGGCTGGGACTAGCGGTCCCTACGAGCAGTACTTC. Encoded protein: CASSLAGTSGPYEQYF.

This chain joins TRBV5-8 and TRBJ2-3; 7 bases map to TRBD1. Trimming removed 2 bases from V and 5 bases from J; junction bases left unmatched: 8. From germline, CDR1 is SGHTS and CDR2 YDEGEE. The CDR3 consists of 15 residues. The CDR3 protein is CASSFQDRTGDTQYF. The DNA of the CDR3 is TGTGCCAGCAGCTTTCAGGACAGGACAGGAGATACGCAGTATTTT.

This clone occurred once. The chain uses TRBV6-1 and TRBJ2-2; D is uncertain. V shed 7 bases and J shed 1 base, with 4 bases lying between them. The germline V gene encodes CDR1 MNHNS and CDR2 SASEGT. This CDR3 has 12 residues. CDR3 loop: CASTRNTGELFF. CDR3 sequence (DNA): TGTGCCAGCACCAGGAACACCGGGGAGCTGTTTTTT.

This clone was counted once. The chain combines TRBV7-6 with TRBJ2-3; TRBD2 is a possible D gene (7 bases). The CDR3 extends over 14 amino acids. Germline CDR1 is SGHVS and CDR2 is FNYEAQ. The V and J ends lost 0 bases and 5 bases respectively, with 9 bases between them. CDR3 loop: CASSLARGGDTQYF. As DNA, the CDR3 is TGTGCCAGCAGCTTAGCGAGGGGGGGAGATACGCAGTATTTT.

The chain recombines TRBV12-5 with TRBJ2-7, with D maybe TRBD2 (6 bases). In germline, CDR1 is LGHNT, CDR2 FRNRAP. This CDR3 comprises 15 residues. V was shortened by 4 bases and J by 2 bases, with 15 bases between the two germline ends. CDR3 DNA: TGTGCTAGTGGTTCGCAGGGAGGTAGGACCTACGAGCAGTACTTC. This codes for CASGSQGGRTYEQYF.

The V gene is TRBV18, the J gene TRBJ1-2; 7 nucleotides align to TRBD1. Unmatched junction bases numbered 11, after V lost 3 bases and J lost 4 bases. The CDR3 runs to 16 residues. Germline lookup yields CDR1 KGHSH and CDR2 LQKENI. The chain's CDR3 is CASSPLEGGASYGYTF. CDR3 DNA sequence: TGTGCCAGCTCACCCCTTGAAGGGGGCGCCTCCTATGGCTACACCTTC.

This clone showed up just once. The chain is built from TRBV6-5 and TRBJ1-1, with unresolved D. V was trimmed by 0 bases and J by 6 bases, leaving 14 bases between them. The germline CDR1 and CDR2 sequences are MNHEY and SVGAGI. CDR3 length: 15 residues. The CDR3 loop reads CASSYSRGRAAEAFF. The CDR3 coding sequence is TGTGCCAGCAGTTACTCGAGAGGGAGGGCTGCTGAAGCTTTCTTT.

This chain joins TRBV6-4 and TRBJ1-1, with D unclear. In germline, CDR1 is MRHNA, CDR2 SNTAGT. V was trimmed by 5 bases and J by 10 bases, leaving 17 bases between them. This CDR3 has 13 amino acids. CDR3 nucleotides: TGTGCCAGCAGTCCAACCCAACAAGGAGTAGCTTTCTTT. Amino acids: CASSPTQQGVAFF.

The V call is TRBV10-1, the J call TRBJ2-3; D ambiguous. Trimming pared 3 bases from V and 3 bases from J, leaving 10 bases between. The CDR3 loop spans 14 amino acids. In germline, CDR1 is WNHNN, CDR2 SYGVQD (reference sequence). The CDR3 DNA reads as TGCGCCAGCAGTGAAAATCGGTTTACAGATACGCAGTATTTT. Protein product: CASSENRFTDTQYF.

This chain uses TRBV28 with TRBJ2-7, with TRBD2 identical over 7 bases. Per germline, CDR1 MDHEN and CDR2 SYDVKM. Trimming at V came to 5 bases and at J to 2 bases, leaving 9 bases not matched to a gene. This CDR3 has 15 amino acids. In nucleotides, the CDR3 is TGTGCCAGCAGTCAACGGGGGGACTGGACCTACGAGCAGTACTTC. Its protein product is CASSQRGDWTYEQYF.

This chain connects TRBV28 to TRBJ2-7; tentatively, D is TRBD1 (6 bases). CDR3 size: 13 residues. V gave up 6 bases and J gave up 4 bases, with 13 bases separating them. Germline CDR1 MDHEN, CDR2 SYDVKM. This CDR3 is CASSRGQTYEQYF. The CDR3 DNA reads TGTGCCAGCAGCCGAGGACAGACATACGAGCAGTACTTC.

The chain joins TRBV9 to TRBJ2-2; D ambiguous. Germline V gene sequence: CDR1 SGDLS, CDR2 YYNGEE. V shed 4 bases and J shed 2 bases, with 15 bases lying between them. The CDR3 consists of 16 residues. The CDR3 loop is CASSPHYLPNTGELFF. In nucleotides, the CDR3 is TGTGCCAGCAGCCCCCACTACCTCCCAAACACCGGGGAGCTGTTTTTT.

The rearrangement links TRBV7-2 to TRBJ2-7; no clear D gene. V was pared by 10 bases and J by 0 bases, with 13 bases between. Germline V gene lookup returns CDR1 SGHTA and CDR2 FQGNSA. The CDR3 length is 13 residues. CDR3 in DNA: TGTGCCACCACGTTATCGGGCTCCTACGAGCAGTACTTC. Its translation is CATTLSGSYEQYF.

This clone has just one count. V gene TRBV9 combines with J gene TRBJ2-1; D might be TRBD2 (5 bases). The CDR3 is made up of 15 amino acids. Trimming left V 0 bases short and J 0 bases short, with 7 bases between. Germline values: CDR1 SGDLS, CDR2 YYNGEE. The CDR3 is CASSVDGDSYNEQFF. DNA for the CDR3: TGTGCCAGCAGCGTAGACGGGGACTCCTACAATGAGCAGTTCTTC.

This chain uses TRBV28 with TRBJ2-3; D unclear. Germline V CDR1 and CDR2: MDHEN, SYDVKM. The CDR3 has 12 residues. Between the trimmed V and J ends, which lost 4 bases and 1 base, there was a span of 3 bases. The CDR3 DNA reads as TGTGCCAGCAGTTCTGGCACAGATACGCAGTATTTT. This translates into CASSSGTDTQYF.

The chain joins TRBV5-1 to TRBJ2-7; 8 bases match TRBD2. V dropped 4 bases and J dropped 2; count of bases not matched to a gene: 8. The CDR3 spans 15 residues. Germline values: CDR1 SGHRS, CDR2 YFSETQ. CDR3 residues: CASSPRLASTYEQYF. CDR3 sequence (DNA): TGCGCCAGCAGCCCCCGACTAGCGAGTACCTACGAGCAGTACTTC.

The J gene is TRBJ1-5, the V gene TRBV6-1, with D unresolved. Trimming pared 2 bases from V and 6 bases from J, leaving 14 bases between. The CDR3 has 15 residues. Per the germline V gene, CDR1 is MNHNS and CDR2 is SASEGT. In DNA form, the CDR3 reads TGTGCCAGCAGTGAACAAGGGAGGGTCGGTCAGCCCCAGCATTTT. Translation: CASSEQGRVGQPQHF.

The gene calls are TRBV6-5 and TRBJ2-5, with D possibly matching TRBD2 (5 bases). The ends were cut back, 6 bases at V and 1 base at J, with 12 bases in the middle. CDR1 and CDR2 (germline): MNHEY, SVGAGI. This CDR3 spans 14 amino acids. CDR3 loop: CASRRSVAQETQYF. CDR3 DNA sequence: TGTGCCAGCAGACGTAGCGTGGCCCAAGAGACCCAGTACTTC.

The chain carries TRBV7-6 and TRBJ1-3; the D is unclear. Germline V gene sequence: CDR1 SGHVS, CDR2 FNYEAQ. V lost 5 bases and J 1 base, leaving 6 bases between the germline ends. The CDR3 contains 13 residues. CDR3: CASSATSGNTIYF. CDR3 sequence (DNA): TGTGCCAGCAGCGCTACGTCTGGAAACACCATATATTTT.